One T cell receptor beta chain is described in this entry. This sample was taken from a study of cytomegalovirus exposure and HLA in healthy donors. Researchers ran the PCR with 60 Vbeta and 13 Jbeta primers. Method: immunoSEQ multiplex PCR; TCRdb's copy keeps in-frame clones and lacks some. This sample has a few hundred thousand clones, with 75% to 85% found just once. The receptor comes from a woman aged 60-70 years in good health and CMV-seropositive. Sample: PBMCs.

As DNA, the CDR3 is TGTGCCAGCAGCAGGGGGACAGATACGCAGTATTTT. Translating it yields CASSRGTDTQYF. The chain joins TRBV7-3 to TRBJ2-3, with D maybe TRBD1 (6 bases). This CDR3 region has 12 residues. The V gene's germline CDR1 is SGHTA and CDR2 FQGTGA. V shed 5 bases and J shed 3 bases, with 6 bases lying between them.